This T cell receptor (beta chain) came from a study of blood T cell repertoires in COVID-19. In the study overall: The United States, Italy and Spain supplied acute and convalescent COVID-19 samples.

Sequencing was performed with immunoSEQ multiplex PCR; in TCRdb, only in-frame clones are kept and a portion is missing. The sample lists about 190,000 clones, 75% to 85% seen once, with 17% in the top ten. CDR1 and CDR2 from the germline V gene are MGHRA and YSYEKL. V was shortened by 1 base and J by 4 bases, with 14 bases between the two germline ends. The CDR3 runs 16 residues. V is TRBV4-1 and J is TRBJ1-5; D remains unclear. Sequenced input: PBMCs or T cells enriched from blood (not recorded which). The TCR was taken from a woman aged 45-60 years with acute COVID-19. The DNA of the CDR3 is TGCGCCAGCAGCCAAGCCCCCACAGTAGATAATCAGCCCCAGCATTTT. Residues: CASSQAPTVDNQPQHF.